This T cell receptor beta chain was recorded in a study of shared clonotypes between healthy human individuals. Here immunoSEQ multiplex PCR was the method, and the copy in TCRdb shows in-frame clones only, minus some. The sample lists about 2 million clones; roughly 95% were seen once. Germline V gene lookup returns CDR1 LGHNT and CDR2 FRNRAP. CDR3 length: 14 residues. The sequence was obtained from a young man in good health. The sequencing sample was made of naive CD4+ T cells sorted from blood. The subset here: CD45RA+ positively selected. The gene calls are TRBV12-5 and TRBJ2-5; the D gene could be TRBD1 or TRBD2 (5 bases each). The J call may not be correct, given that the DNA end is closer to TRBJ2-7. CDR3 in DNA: TGTGCTAGTGGGCCTGGGGCGGGTGCCTACGAGCAGTACTTC. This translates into CASGPGAGAYEQYF.